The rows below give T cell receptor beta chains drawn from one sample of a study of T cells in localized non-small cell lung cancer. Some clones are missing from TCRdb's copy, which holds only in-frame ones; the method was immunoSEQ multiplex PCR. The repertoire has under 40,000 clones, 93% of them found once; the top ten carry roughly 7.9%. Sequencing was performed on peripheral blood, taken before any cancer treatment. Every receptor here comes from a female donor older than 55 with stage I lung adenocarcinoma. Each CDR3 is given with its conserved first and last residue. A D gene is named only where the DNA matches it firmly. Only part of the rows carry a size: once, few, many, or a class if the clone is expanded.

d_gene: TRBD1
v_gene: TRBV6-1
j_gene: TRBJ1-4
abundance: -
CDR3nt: TGTGCCAGCAGTGAGGCTACAGGGGGCCTTAATGAAAAACTGTTTTTT
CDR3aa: CASSEATGGLNEKLFF

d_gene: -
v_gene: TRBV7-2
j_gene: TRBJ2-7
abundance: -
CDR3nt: TGTGCCAGCAGCCGAGCGAAGGACTACGAGCAGTACTTC
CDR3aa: CASSRAKDYEQYF

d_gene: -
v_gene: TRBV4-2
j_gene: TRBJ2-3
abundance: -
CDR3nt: TGTGCCAGCAGCCAGGCTGGCGGATCTAGCACAGATACGCAGTATTTT
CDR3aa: CASSQAGGSSTDTQYF

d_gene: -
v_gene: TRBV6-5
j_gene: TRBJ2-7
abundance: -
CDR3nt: TGTGCCAGCAGGACGACAGGAGTTGCCTACGAGCAGTACTTC
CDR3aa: CASRTTGVAYEQYF

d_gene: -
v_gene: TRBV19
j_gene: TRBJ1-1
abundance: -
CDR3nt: TGTGCCAGTAGTAGGGGTCCCAACATGAACACTGAAGCTTTCTTT
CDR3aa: CASSRGPNMNTEAFF

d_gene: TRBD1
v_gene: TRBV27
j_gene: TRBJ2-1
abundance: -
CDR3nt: TGTGCCAGCAGTTTGACAGGGGACAACTACAATGAGCAGTTCTTC
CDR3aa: CASSLTGDNYNEQFF

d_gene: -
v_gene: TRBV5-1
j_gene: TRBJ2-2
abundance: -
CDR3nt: TGCGCCAGCCGGACACCTGATAGCGGGGAGCTGTTTTTT
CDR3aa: CASRTPDSGELFF

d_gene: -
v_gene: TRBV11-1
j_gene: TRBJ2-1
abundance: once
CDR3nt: TGTGCCAGCAGCTTGTCCCCCCGCTACAATGAGCAGTTCTTC
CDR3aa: CASSLSPRYNEQFF

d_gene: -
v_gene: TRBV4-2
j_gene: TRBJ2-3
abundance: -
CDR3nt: TGTGCCAGCAGCCGCCTTGCTAGCACAGATACGCAGTATTTT
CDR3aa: CASSRLASTDTQYF

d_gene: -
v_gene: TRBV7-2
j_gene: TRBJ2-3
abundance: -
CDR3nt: TGTGCCAGCAGCTTAGCGGGGACACCCTTAAACACAGATACGCAGTATTTT
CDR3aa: CASSLAGTPLNTDTQYF

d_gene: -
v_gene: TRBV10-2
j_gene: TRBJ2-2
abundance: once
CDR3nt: TGCGCCAGCAGTCCCCGTATGCCCGGGGAGCTGTTTTTT
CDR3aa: CASSPRMPGELFF

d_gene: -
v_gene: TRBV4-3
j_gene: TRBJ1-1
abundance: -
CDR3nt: TGCGCCAGCAGCCAAGAACGACAGTTAAACACTGAAGCTTTCTTT
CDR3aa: CASSQERQLNTEAFF

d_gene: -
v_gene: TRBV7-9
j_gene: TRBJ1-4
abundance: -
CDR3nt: TGTGCCAGCAGCTCCGGGAGGCTTAATGAAAAACTGTTTTTT
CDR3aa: CASSSGRLNEKLFF

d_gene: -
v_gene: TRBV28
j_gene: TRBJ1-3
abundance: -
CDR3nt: TGTGCCAGCAGTTCCTGGGGCCGTTCGGGCCCTGGAAACACCATATATTTT
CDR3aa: CASSSWGRSGPGNTIYF

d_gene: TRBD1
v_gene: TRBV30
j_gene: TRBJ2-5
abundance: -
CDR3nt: TGTGCCTGGGGGGGACAGTCGGCGAAAACCCAGTACTTC
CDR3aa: CAWGGQSAKTQYF

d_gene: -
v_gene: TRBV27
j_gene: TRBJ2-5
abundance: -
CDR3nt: TGTGCCAGCAGGCGGACATCCCAAGAGACCCAGTACTTC
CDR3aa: CASRRTSQETQYF

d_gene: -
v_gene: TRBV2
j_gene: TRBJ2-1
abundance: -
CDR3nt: TGTGCCAGCACCACCTCTGTTGAGCAGTTCTTC
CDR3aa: CASTTSVEQFF

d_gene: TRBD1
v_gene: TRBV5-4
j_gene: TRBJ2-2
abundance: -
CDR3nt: TGTGCCAGCAGCCCCTATTCCAGGGGGTGGGCCGGGGAGCTGTTTTTT
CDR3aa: CASSPYSRGWAGELFF

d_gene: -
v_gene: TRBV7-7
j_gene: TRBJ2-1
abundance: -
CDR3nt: TGTGCCAGCAGCTCCCCCCTTGGGAGCTCCTACAATGAGCAGTTCTTC
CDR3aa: CASSSPLGSSYNEQFF

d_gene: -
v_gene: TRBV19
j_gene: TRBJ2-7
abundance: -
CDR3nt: TGTGCCAGTAGTCGGGCGGGCGAGCAGTACTTC
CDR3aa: CASSRAGEQYF

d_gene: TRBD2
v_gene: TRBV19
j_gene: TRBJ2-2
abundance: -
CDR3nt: TGTGCCAGTAGTATGGGGACTAGCGGGGGACCCGGGGAGCTGTTTTTT
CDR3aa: CASSMGTSGGPGELFF

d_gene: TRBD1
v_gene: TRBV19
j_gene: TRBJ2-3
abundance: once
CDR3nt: TGTGCCAGTAGTAGGACAGGCCCTAGCACAGATACGCAGTATTTT
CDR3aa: CASSRTGPSTDTQYF

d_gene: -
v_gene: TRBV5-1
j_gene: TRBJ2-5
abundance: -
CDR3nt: TGCGCCAGCAGCTTTAACCAAGAGACCCAGTACTTC
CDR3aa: CASSFNQETQYF

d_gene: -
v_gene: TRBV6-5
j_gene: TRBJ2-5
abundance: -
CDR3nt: TGTGCCAGCAGTTATCGGGACGGGGGGACCCAGTACTTC
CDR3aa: CASSYRDGGTQYF

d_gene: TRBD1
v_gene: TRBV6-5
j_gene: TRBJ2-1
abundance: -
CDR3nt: TGTGCCAGCACCAACAGGGGTAACAATGAGCAGTTCTTC
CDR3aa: CASTNRGNNEQFF

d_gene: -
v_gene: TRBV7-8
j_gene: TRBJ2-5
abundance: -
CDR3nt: TGTGCCAGCAGCGAAAGGGACGGCGGGCGGGCCCAGTACTTC
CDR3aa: CASSERDGGRAQYF

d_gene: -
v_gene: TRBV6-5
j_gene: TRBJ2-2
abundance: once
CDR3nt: TGTGCCAGCAGTTCAGATCAGGTTCGGTTGACCGGGGAGCTGTTTTTT
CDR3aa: CASSSDQVRLTGELFF

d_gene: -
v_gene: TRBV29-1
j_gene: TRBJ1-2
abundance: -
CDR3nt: TGCAGCGTTTCCGGAGAACATGGCTACACCTTC
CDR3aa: CSVSGEHGYTF

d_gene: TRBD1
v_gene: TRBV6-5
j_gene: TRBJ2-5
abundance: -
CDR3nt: TGTGCCAGCAGTTCCCGGACAGGGTGGGGGGAGACCCAGTACTTC
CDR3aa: CASSSRTGWGETQYF

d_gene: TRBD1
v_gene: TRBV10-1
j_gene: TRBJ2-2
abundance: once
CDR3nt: TGCGCCAGCAGTCTGGACAGGACCGGGGAGCTGTTTTTT
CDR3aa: CASSLDRTGELFF

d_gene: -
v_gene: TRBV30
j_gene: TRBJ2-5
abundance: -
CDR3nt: TGTGCCTGGAGTGGTTATAGCCAAGAGACCCAGTACTTC
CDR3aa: CAWSGYSQETQYF

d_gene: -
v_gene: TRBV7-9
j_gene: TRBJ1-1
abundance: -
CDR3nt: TGTGCCAGCACCCCGGGGCTTGAAGCTTTCTTT
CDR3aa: CASTPGLEAFF

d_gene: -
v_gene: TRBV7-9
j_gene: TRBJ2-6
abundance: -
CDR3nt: TGTGCCAGCAGCTTATTAGGCCTCTCTGGGGCCAACGTCCTGACTTTC
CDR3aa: CASSLLGLSGANVLTF

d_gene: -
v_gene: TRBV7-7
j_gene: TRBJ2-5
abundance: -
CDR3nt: TGTGCTAGCAGCTTAGCCACAGGGATTCAAGAGACCCAGTACTTC
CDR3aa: CASSLATGIQETQYF

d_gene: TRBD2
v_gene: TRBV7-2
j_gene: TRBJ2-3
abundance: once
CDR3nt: TGTGCCAGCAGCTTAGTGGCTAGCGGGGGACCCACAGATACGCAGTATTTT
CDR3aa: CASSLVASGGPTDTQYF

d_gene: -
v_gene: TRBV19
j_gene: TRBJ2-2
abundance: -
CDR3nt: TGTGCCAGTAGTGTGGGACCAAACACCGGGGAGCTGTTTTTT
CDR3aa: CASSVGPNTGELFF

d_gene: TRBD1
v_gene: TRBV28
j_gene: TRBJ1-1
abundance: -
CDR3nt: TGTGCCAGCAGTTGGCAGGGGGCATCCGAAGCTTTCTTT
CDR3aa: CASSWQGASEAFF

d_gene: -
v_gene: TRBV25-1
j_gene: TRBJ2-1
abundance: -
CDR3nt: TGTGCCAGCAGTGAACAGGGAGGTGGGCTGTCCGACAATGAGCAGTTCTTC
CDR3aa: CASSEQGGGLSDNEQFF

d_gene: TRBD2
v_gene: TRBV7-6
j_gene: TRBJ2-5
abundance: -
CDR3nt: TGTGCCAGCAGCTTAGTAGCCACGGGGGGAGAGACCCAGTACTTC
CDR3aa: CASSLVATGGETQYF

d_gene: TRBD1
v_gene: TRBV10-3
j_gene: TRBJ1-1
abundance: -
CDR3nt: TGTGCCATCAGTAAGGGACAGGATAACACTGAAGCTTTCTTT
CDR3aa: CAISKGQDNTEAFF

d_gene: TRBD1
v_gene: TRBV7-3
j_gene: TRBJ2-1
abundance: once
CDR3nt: TGTGCCAGCAGCGCCCAGACAGGGGTTACTGAGCAGTTCTTC
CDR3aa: CASSAQTGVTEQFF

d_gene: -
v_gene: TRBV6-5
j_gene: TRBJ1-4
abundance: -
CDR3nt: TGTGCCAGCAGTCGCGACGGATCAACTAATGAAAAACTGTTTTTT
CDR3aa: CASSRDGSTNEKLFF